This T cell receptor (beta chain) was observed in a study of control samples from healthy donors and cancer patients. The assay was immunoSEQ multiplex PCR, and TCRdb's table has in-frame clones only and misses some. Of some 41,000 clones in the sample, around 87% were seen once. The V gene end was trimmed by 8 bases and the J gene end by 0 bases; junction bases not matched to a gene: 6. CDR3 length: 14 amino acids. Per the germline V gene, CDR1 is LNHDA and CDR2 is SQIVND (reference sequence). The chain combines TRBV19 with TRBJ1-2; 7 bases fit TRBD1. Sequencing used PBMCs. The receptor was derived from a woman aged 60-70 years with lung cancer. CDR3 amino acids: CASRRDRTNYGYTF. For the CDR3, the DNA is TGTGCCAGTCGCCGGGACAGAACTAACTATGGCTACACCTTC.